One sample yielded the 4 T cell receptor beta chains listed below, sequenced in a study of T cells in Graves' hyperthyroidism and ophthalmopathy. It was RNA transcripts that yielded the amplified TCR beta CDR3 regions. A set of HTBI primers served as the primers for a first-round RT-PCR of the TCR CDR3. TCRdb reanalysed the multiplex PCR reads using MiXCR and keeps one entry per CDR3 protein. The table has roughly 630,000 distinct CDR3 sequences, around 16% seen once. The source material was blood. These receptors were taken from a woman aged 25 to 39 with Graves' hyperthyroidism.

This clonotype appeared many times. This chain links TRBV20-1 with TRBJ2-7; D call uncertain. V was cut by 5 bases and J by 0 bases, with 11 bases left in between. The V gene's germline CDR1 is DFQATT and CDR2 SNEGSKA (reference sequence). This CDR3 contains 13 residues. In DNA, the CDR3 is TGCAGTGCTCATACTGGCAGCTCCTACGAGCAGTACTTC. Translated: CSAHTGSSYEQYF.

The V call is TRBV20-1, the J call TRBJ1-6; D is unresolved. The length of the CDR3 is 12 residues. Germline V CDR1 and CDR2: DFQATT, SNEGSKA (reference sequence). Trimming took 6 bases from V and 8 from J, leaving 11 bases between them. The CDR3 reads CSANGVDSPLHF. The CDR3 DNA is TGCAGTGCGAACGGTGTGGATTCACCCCTCCACTTT.

This clonotype appeared a few times. This CDR3 is CASSDGQGASYEQYF. The CDR3 DNA sequence: TGTGCCAGCAGTGATGGGCAGGGGGCCTCCTACGAGCAGTACTTC. V gene TRBV6-1 combines with J gene TRBJ2-7, with 8 bases matching TRBD1. The CDR3 consists of 15 residues. Germline assignment: CDR1 MNHNS and CDR2 SASEGT. V dropped 3 bases and J dropped 0; count of bases not matched to a gene: 4.

This sequence joins TRBV29-1 and TRBJ2-7; tentative D call: TRBD2 (5 bases). Trimming took 1 base from V and 1 from J, leaving 11 bases between them. The germline gives CDR1 SQVTM, CDR2 ANQGSEA. The length of the CDR3 is 14 residues. This CDR3 is CSVEASSSSYEQYF. CDR3 coding DNA: TGCAGCGTTGAAGCTAGCTCTAGTTCCTACGAGCAGTACTTC.